This TCR beta chain was recorded in a study of T cells in Graves' hyperthyroidism and ophthalmopathy. Trimming removed 6 bases from V and 0 bases from J, with 9 bases in between. The CDR3 covers 14 residues. Uncontrolled infection, other autoimmune disease, pregnancy or lactation barred patients from enrollment. Of note for this clonotype: Its target is unknown.

Study-level points and caveats: The blood repertoire included most of the expanded thyroid clonotypes above 0.001.

TCR beta CDR3 region amplification was performed from RNA transcripts. The HTBI primer set drove a first-round RT-PCR of the TCR CDR3. One entry per CDR3 protein, called by TCRdb with MiXCR from the multiplex PCR reads. The sample consists of fewer than 500,000 distinct CDR3 sequences, about 13% of them appearing once. Material for sequencing was blood. The clonotype originates from a man aged 30-40 years with Graves' hyperthyroidism that later progressed to Graves' ophthalmopathy. This chain connects TRBV12-3 or TRBV12-4 to TRBJ1-3; D call uncertain. In DNA form, the CDR3 reads TGTGCCAGCAGGCGACGGGTCTCTGGAAACACCATATATTTT. Amino acids: CASRRRVSGNTIYF.